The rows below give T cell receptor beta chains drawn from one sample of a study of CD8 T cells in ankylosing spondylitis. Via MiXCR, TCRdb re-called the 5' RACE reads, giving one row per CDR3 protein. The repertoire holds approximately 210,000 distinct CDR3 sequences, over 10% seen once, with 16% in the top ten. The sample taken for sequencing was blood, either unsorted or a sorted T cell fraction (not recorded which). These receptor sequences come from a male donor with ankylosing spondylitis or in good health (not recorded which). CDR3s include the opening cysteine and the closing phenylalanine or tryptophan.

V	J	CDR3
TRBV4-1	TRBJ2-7	CASSPGRAGDEQYF
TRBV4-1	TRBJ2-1	CASSQESMGSSYNEQFF
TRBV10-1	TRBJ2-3	CASSELSGESTDTQYF
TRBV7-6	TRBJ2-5	CASSLGLAARGGETQYF
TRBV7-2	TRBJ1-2	CASSFSQGVYGYTF
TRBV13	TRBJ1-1	CASSPGTGYIEAFF
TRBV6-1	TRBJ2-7	CASSEIRGPEPYEQYF
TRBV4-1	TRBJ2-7	CASSHIGSSYEQYF
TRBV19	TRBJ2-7	CASSPGTLYEQYF
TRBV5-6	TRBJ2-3	CASSYQASTDTQYF
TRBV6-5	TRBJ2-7	CASSYSMRPTRSSYEQYF
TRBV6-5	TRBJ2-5	CASSYSSFGGETQYF
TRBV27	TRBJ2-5	CASSLGTGVQETQYF
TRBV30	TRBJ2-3	CAWTPRWGEDTQYF
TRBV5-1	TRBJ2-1	CASSIGTGDNEQFF
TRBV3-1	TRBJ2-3	CASSQDGLATDTQYF
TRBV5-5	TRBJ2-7	CASRTSGNEQYF
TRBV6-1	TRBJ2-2	CASSEGGGSHTGELFF
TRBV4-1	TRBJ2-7	CASSQDGSYEQYF
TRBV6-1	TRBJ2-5	CASRGTSGSHETQYF
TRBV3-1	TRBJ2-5	CASSQAGYGRRSETQYF
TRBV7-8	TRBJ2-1	CASSLGTGQFF
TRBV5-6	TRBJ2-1	CASSSGQGYNEQFF
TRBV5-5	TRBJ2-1	CASSTGEEQFF
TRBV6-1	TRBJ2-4	CASSEDVEGWNIQYF
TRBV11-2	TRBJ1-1	CASTMEIGAERNTEAFF
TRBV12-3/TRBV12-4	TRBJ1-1	CASSLESREAFF
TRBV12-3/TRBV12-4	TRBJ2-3	CASSLASVDTQYF
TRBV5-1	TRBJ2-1	CASSLAAGEQFF
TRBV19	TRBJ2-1	CASRGGSNNEQFF
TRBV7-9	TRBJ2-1	CASSLPRAGDEQFF
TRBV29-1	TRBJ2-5	CSVEDLGRGSVTQYF
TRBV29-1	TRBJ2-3	CSVLGQKTDTQYF
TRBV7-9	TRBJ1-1	CASSLSSTEAFF
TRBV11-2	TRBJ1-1	CASSLEAGVYTEAFF
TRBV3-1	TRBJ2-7	CASSQLYRDTTYEQYF
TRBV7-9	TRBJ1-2	CASRATVGYGYTF
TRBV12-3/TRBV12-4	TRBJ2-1	CASSLAVTGGDEQFF
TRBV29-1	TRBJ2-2	CSVESENTGELFF
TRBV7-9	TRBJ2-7	CASSGDPTSNEQYF
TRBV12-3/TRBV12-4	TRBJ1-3	CASSWDGGNTIYF
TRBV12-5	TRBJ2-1	CASGVGSRPYNEQFF
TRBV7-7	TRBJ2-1	CASSPRLGLAYNEQFF